A selection of T cell receptor beta chains follows, all from one sample in a study of identical twins. Using its own MiXCR run on the 5' RACE reads, TCRdb lists one record per CDR3 protein. Here the sample spans roughly 260,000 distinct CDR3 sequences, around 15% being singletons. Source material: memory (CD45RO+) T cells sorted from blood. The receptors were gathered from a woman younger than 30 in good health. The CDR3 runs from the conserved cysteine through the conserved F or W.

j_gene	len	v_gene	CDR3aa
TRBJ1-1	12	TRBV3-1	CASSQAGLGAFF
TRBJ1-2	13	TRBV25-1	CASSGQTDYGYTF
TRBJ2-5	13	TRBV20-1	CSAPSQGSETQYF
TRBJ2-3	15	TRBV11-2	CASGRGLAGTDTQYF
TRBJ1-2	14	TRBV20-1	CSGKVAGSNYGYTF
TRBJ2-7	16	TRBV20-1	CSARVDSGSLPAEQYF
TRBJ2-2	16	TRBV5-1	CASSPTGGRRIGELFF
TRBJ1-4	11	TRBV27	CASSQGGKLFF
TRBJ2-1	15	TRBV20-1	CSARGTGERFDEQFF
TRBJ2-2	15	TRBV6-1	CASRGPGLEAGELFF
TRBJ2-3	14	TRBV20-1	CSARRGDGTDTQYF
TRBJ1-1	13	TRBV3-1	CASSPKGGGKAFF
TRBJ2-5	13	TRBV18	CASSPGSVETQYF
TRBJ2-2	17	TRBV4-3	CASSQELAVAGGGELFF
TRBJ2-7	16	TRBV20-1	CSARDSTSGYAYEQYF
TRBJ2-3	11	TRBV2	CASGDSDTQYF
TRBJ2-5	13	TRBV18	CASQPGFQETQYF
TRBJ2-2	16	TRBV18	CASSPKQGAVTGELFF
TRBJ2-1	14	TRBV3-1	CASSRIAGVNEQFF
TRBJ1-1	14	TRBV12-3/TRBV12-4	CASSLWMGATEAFF
TRBJ2-5	13	TRBV24-1	CATSDPPKETQYF
TRBJ2-1	14	TRBV6-1	CATSPMLAADEQFF
TRBJ1-6	14	TRBV5-1	CASSFGTVNSPLHF
TRBJ1-3	16	TRBV7-9	CASSLTAGITGNTIYF
TRBJ1-6	15	TRBV5-1	CASSLAQGDNSPLHF
TRBJ2-5	16	TRBV5-5	CASSRETGTATWTQYF
TRBJ2-4	14	TRBV5-1	CASSPQGAGDIQYF
TRBJ2-7	15	TRBV27	CASSSGRSLRGEQYF
TRBJ2-5	13	TRBV2	CASSVERQETQYF
TRBJ2-3	15	TRBV20-1	CSARDSVSSTDTQYF
TRBJ2-1	15	TRBV11-2	CASSYTGGEYNEQFF
TRBJ2-2	14	TRBV10-3	CAIPAGPNTGELFF
TRBJ2-1	15	TRBV27	CATFIRQGGGNEQFF
TRBJ1-6	14	TRBV2	CASTRQGARSPLHF
TRBJ1-2	14	TRBV10-3	CAISESMNKLGYTF
TRBJ2-5	13	TRBV2	CASRGDRRETQYF
TRBJ1-6	15	TRBV12-3/TRBV12-4	CASSLGGAGNSPLHF
TRBJ2-3	13	TRBV5-1	CASSLLPSDTQYF
TRBJ2-1	14	TRBV7-9	CASSPDPGYNEQFF
TRBJ1-1	14	TRBV29-1	CSATQGPWNTEAFF
TRBJ2-5	10	TRBV20-1	CSVDRETQYF
TRBJ2-5	13	TRBV12-3/TRBV12-4	CASSDTDQETQYF